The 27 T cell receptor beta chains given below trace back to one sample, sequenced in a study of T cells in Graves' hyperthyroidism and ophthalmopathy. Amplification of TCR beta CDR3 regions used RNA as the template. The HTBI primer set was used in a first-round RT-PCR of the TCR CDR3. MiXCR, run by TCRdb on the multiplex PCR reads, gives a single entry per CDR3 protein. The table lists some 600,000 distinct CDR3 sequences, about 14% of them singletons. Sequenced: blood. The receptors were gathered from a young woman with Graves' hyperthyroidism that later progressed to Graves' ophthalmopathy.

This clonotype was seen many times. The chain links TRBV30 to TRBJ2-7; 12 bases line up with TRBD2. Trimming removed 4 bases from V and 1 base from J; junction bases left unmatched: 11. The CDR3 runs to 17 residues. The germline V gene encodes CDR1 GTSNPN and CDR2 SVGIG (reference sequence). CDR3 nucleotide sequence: TGTGCCTGGAATCTCCCCCCGACTAGCGGGAGTTCCTACGAGCAGTACTTC. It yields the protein CAWNLPPTSGSSYEQYF.

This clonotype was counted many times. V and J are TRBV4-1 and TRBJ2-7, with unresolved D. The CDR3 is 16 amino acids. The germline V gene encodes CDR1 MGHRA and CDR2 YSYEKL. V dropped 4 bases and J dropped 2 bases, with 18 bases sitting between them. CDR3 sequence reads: CASSLSLAGATYEQYF. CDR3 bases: TGCGCCAGCAGCCTTTCTCTGGCTGGCGCTACCTACGAGCAGTACTTC.

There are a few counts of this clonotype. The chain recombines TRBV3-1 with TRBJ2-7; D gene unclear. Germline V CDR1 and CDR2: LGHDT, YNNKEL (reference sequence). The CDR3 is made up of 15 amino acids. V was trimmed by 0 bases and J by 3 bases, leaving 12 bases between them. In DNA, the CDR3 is TGTGCCAGCAGCCAAGACATATCGCGCGGCTACGAGCAGTACTTC. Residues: CASSQDISRGYEQYF.

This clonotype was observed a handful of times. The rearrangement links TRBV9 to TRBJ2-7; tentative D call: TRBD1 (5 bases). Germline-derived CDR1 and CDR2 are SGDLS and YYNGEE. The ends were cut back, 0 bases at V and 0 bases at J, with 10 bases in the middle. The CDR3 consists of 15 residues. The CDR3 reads CASSVGRAYSYEQYF. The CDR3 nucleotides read TGTGCCAGCAGCGTAGGCAGGGCCTACTCCTACGAGCAGTACTTC. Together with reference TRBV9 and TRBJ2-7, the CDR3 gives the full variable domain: DSGVTQTPKHLITATGQRVTLRCSPRSGDLSVYWYQQSLDQGLQFLIQYYNGEERAKGNILERFSAQQFPDLHSELNLSSLELGDSALYFCASSVGRAYSYEQYFGPGTRLTVT.

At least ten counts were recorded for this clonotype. CDR3 in amino acids: CASSYPGQTYEQYF. In nucleotides, the CDR3 is TGCGCCAGCAGCTATCCGGGACAGACCTACGAGCAGTACTTC. The chain links TRBV5-1 to TRBJ2-7; the match to TRBD1 covers 7 bases. CDR3 length equals 14 residues. V shed 3 bases and J 2 bases; nucleotides not matched to a gene: 5. Germline CDR1 and CDR2: SGHRS and YFSETQ.

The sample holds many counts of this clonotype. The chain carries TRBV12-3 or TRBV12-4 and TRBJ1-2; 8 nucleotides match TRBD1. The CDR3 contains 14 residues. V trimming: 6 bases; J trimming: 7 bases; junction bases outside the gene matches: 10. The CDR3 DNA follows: TGTGCCAGCAGAAGGGGCCAGGGGGCGAGTGGCTACACCTTC. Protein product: CASRRGQGASGYTF.

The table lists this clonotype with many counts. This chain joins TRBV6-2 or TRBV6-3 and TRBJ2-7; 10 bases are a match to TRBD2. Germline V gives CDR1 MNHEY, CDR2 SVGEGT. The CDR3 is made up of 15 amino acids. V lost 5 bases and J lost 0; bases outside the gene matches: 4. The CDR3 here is CASSPAGGPSYEQYF. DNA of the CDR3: TGTGCCAGCAGTCCAGCGGGAGGGCCCTCCTACGAGCAGTACTTC.

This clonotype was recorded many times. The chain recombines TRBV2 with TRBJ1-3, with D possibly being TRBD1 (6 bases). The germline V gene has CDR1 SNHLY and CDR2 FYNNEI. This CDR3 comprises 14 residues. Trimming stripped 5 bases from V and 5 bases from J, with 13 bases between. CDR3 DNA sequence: TGTGCCAGCAGTATGAACAGGGAAAGAAACACCATATATTTT. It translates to CASSMNRERNTIYF. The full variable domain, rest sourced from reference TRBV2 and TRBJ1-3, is EPEVTQTPSHQVTQMGQEVILRCVPISNHLYFYWYRQILGQKVEFLVSFYNNEISEKSEIFDDQFSVERPDGSNFTLKIRSTKLEDSAMYFCASSMNRERNTIYFGEGSWLTVV.

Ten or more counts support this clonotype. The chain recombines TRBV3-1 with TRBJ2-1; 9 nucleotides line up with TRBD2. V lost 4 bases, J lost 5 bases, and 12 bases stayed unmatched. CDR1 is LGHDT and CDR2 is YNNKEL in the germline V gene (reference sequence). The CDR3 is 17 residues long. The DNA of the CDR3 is TGTGCCAGCAGCCTTAGCGGGAGAATAAGGAGAGACAATGAGCAGTTCTTC. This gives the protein CASSLSGRIRRDNEQFF.

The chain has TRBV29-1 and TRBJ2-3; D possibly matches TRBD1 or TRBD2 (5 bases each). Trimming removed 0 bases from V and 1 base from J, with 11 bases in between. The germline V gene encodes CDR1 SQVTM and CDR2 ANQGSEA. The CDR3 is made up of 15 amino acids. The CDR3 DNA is TGCAGCGTTGAAGAAGAAAGGGACCGCACAGATACGCAGTATTTT. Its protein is CSVEEERDRTDTQYF.

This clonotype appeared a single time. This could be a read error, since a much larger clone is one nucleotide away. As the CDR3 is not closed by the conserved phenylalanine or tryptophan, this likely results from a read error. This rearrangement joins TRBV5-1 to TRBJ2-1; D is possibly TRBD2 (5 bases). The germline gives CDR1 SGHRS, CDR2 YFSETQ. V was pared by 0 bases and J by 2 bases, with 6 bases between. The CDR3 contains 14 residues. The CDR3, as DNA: TGCGCCAGCAGCTTGGGGGAGCCCTACAATGAGCAGTTCCTC. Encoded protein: CASSLGEPYNEQFL.

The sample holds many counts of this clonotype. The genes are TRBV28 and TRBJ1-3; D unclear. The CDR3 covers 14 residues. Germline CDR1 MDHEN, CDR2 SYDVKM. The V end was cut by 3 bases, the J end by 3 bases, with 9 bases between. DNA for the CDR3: TGTGCCAGCAGTTTGCCGGGAGGTGGAAACACCATATATTTT. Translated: CASSLPGGGNTIYF.

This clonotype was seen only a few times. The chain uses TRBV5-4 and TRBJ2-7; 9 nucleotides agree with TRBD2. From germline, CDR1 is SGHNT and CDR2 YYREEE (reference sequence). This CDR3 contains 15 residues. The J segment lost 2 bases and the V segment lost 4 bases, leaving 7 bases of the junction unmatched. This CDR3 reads CASSPLAGAPYEQYF. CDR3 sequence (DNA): TGTGCCAGCAGCCCGTTAGCGGGAGCTCCCTACGAGCAGTACTTC.

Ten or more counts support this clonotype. The CDR3 spells CASSTRTALQETQYF. The CDR3 DNA follows: TGTGCCAGTAGTACTCGGACAGCGTTGCAAGAGACCCAGTACTTC. The rearrangement uses TRBV19 and TRBJ2-5, with D possibly matching TRBD1 (6 bases). The CDR3 length is 15 residues. Germline V gene lookup returns CDR1 LNHDA and CDR2 SQIVND (reference sequence). Trimming took off 4 bases at V and 2 bases at J, with 14 bases between the two ends.

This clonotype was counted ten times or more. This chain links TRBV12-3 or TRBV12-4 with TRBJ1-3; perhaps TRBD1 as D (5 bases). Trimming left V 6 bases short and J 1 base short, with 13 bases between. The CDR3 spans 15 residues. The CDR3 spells CASRNQGVSGNTIYF. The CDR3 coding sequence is TGTGCCAGCAGAAACCAGGGTGTTTCTGGAAACACCATATATTTT.

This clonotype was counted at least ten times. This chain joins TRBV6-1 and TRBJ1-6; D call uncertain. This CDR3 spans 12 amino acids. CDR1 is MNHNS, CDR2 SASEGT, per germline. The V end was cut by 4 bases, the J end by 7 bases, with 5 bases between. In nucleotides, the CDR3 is TGTGCCAGCAGTGTCTGGAATTCACCCCTCCACTTT. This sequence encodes CASSVWNSPLHF.

CDR3 in amino acids: CASRRQGGEYF. Here the CDR3 DNA reads TGTGCCAGCAGGCGTCAGGGCGGCGAGTACTTC. This chain uses TRBV6-1 with TRBJ2-5; TRBD1 might be the D (5 bases). CDR1 MNHNS and CDR2 SASEGT come from the germline V gene. Deletions cut 6 bases from V and 12 bases from J, with 14 bases between. This CDR3 has 11 amino acids.

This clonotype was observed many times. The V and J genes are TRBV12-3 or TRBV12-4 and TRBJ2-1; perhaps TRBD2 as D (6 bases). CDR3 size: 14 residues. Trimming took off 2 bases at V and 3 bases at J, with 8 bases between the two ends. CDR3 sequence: CASSLKGGYNEQFF. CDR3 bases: TGTGCCAGCAGTTTAAAGGGAGGCTACAATGAGCAGTTCTTC.

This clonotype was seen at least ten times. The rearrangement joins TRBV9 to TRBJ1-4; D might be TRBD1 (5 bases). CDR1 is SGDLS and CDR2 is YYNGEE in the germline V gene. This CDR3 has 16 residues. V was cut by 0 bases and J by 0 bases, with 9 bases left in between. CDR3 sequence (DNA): TGTGCCAGCAGCGTAGGGGGGTCTGCAACTAATGAAAAACTGTTTTTT. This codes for CASSVGGSATNEKLFF.

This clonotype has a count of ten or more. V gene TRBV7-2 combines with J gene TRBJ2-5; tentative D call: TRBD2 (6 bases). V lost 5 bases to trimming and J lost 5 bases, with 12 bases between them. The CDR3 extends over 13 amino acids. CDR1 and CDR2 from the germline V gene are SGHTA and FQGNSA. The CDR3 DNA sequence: TGTGCCAGCAGCGACCCTAGCGTGGAGACCCAGTACTTC. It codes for CASSDPSVETQYF.

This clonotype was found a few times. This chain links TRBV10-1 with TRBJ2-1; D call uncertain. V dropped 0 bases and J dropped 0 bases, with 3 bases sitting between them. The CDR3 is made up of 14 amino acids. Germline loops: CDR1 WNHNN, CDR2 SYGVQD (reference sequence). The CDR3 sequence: CASSESISYNEQFF. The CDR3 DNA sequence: TGCGCCAGCAGTGAGTCGATCTCCTACAATGAGCAGTTCTTC.

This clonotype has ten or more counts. The CDR3 sequence: CASSSSGHEQYF. In DNA, the CDR3 is TGTGCCAGCAGCTCCTCCGGGCACGAGCAGTACTTC. This chain links TRBV11-3 with TRBJ2-7; D call uncertain. The V gene lost 4 bases and the J gene lost 5 bases, with 9 bases spanning the gap. CDR3 size: 12 residues. Germline V lookup: CDR1 SGHNT, CDR2 YENEEA.

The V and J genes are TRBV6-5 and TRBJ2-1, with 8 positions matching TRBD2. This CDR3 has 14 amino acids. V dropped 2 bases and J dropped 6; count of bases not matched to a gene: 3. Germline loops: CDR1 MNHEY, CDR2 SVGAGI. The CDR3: CASSYLGLGNEQFF. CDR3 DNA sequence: TGTGCCAGCAGTTACCTGGGACTAGGCAATGAGCAGTTCTTC.

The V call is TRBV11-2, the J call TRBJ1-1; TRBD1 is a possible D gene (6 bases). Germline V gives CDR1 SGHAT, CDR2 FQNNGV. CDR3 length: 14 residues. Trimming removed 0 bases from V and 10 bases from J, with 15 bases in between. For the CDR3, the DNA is TGTGCCAGCAGCTTAGACCGGGGGCGAGTTGGAGCTTTCTTT. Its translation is CASSLDRGRVGAFF.

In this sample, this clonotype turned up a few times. The CDR3 loop is CSAPGQGYSTNEKLFF. The DNA for the CDR3 is TGCAGTGCCCCCGGACAGGGATATTCAACTAATGAAAAACTGTTTTTT. This rearrangement joins TRBV20-1 to TRBJ1-4; 8 bases align to TRBD1. Germline CDR1 DFQATT, CDR2 SNEGSKA (reference sequence). The J segment lost 0 bases and the V segment lost 6 bases, leaving 9 bases of the junction unmatched. The CDR3 is made up of 16 amino acids.

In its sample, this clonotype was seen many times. The CDR3 DNA reads TGTGCCAGCAGCCCTCCGAGACAGGGGAACACTGAAGCTTTCTTT. Amino acid sequence: CASSPPRQGNTEAFF. The V gene is TRBV7-2, the J gene TRBJ1-1; 7 bases map to TRBD1. Trimming cost V 5 bases and J 1 base; bases outside gene matches: 7. This CDR3 has 15 residues. Germline V lookup: CDR1 SGHTA, CDR2 FQGNSA.

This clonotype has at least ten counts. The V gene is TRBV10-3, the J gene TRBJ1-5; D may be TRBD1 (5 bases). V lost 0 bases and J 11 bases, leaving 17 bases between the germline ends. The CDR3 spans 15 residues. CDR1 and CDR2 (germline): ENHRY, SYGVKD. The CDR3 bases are TGTGCCATCAGTGAGTCGGCCGCCCGGGGCTCAGCCCAGCATTTT. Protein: CAISESAARGSAQHF.